This TCR beta chain was documented in a study of blood T cell repertoires in COVID-19. Study context: T cells, B-cell-depleted T cells, or PBMCs provided the cDNA or gDNA that served as material.

Trimming at V came to 3 bases and at J to 5 bases, leaving 7 bases not matched to a gene. Germline V lookup: CDR1 KGHSH, CDR2 LQKENI. CDR3 length: 15 amino acids. There are many counts of this clone. Sequenced by immunoSEQ multiplex PCR; TCRdb stores in-frame clones only, minus some. The sample records about 300,000 clones, 75% to 90% being singletons. The study drew participants aged about 18 to 90 years from under 30 US areas. In assigning cohorts, the study relied on participant-reported clinical history. Symptom resolution, clearance, or two negative PCRs marked donors in Cohort 3 as recovered. The rearrangement links TRBV18 to TRBJ2-4; 7 bases agree with TRBD1. Sequencing was performed on PBMCs or T cells enriched from blood (not recorded which). This TCR derives from a man in his fifties or sixties who had recovered from COVID-19. Here the CDR3 reads CASSPPTGLENIQYF. CDR3 nucleotides: TGTGCCAGCTCACCCCCGACAGGGCTCGAAAACATTCAGTACTTC. Full variable domain (outside the CDR3, taken from reference TRBV18 and TRBJ2-4): NAGVMQNPRHLVRRRGQEARLRCSPMKGHSHVYWYRQLPEEGLKFMVYLQKENIIDESGMPKERFSAEFPKEGPSILRIQQVVRGDSAAYFCASSPPTGLENIQYFGAGTRLSVL.